These 7 T cell receptor beta chains came from one sample sequenced in a study of T cell responses to AZD1222 COVID-19 vaccine. The assay was immunoSEQ multiplex PCR, and TCRdb's table has in-frame clones only and misses some. The table lists 99,000 or so clones, roughly 88% of them singletons. Sequencing used peripheral blood, obtained on day 0 of AZD1222 vaccination. Every receptor here comes from an adult in good health.

The V gene is TRBV9, the J gene TRBJ2-3, with TRBD2 matching 15 bases. Trimming took 4 bases from V and 3 from J; bases not matched to a gene: 9. The CDR3 spans 18 residues. Germline V gene data show CDR1 as SGDLS and CDR2 as YYNGEE. CDR3 in amino acids: CASSPRTSGRARTDTQYF. CDR3 DNA: TGTGCCAGCAGCCCCCGGACTAGCGGGAGGGCGCGGACAGATACGCAGTATTTT.

The V gene is TRBV28, the J gene TRBJ1-1; 8 bases agree with TRBD1. CDR1 is MDHEN, CDR2 SYDVKM, per germline. The J segment lost 1 base and the V segment lost 4 bases, leaving 11 bases of the junction unmatched. The CDR3 runs to 17 residues. CDR3 sequence: CASSSPYLDRGNTEAFF. The CDR3 DNA sequence: TGTGCCAGCAGTTCCCCGTACCTAGACAGGGGGAACACTGAAGCTTTCTTT.

This chain uses TRBV9 with TRBJ2-3; no clear D gene. The CDR3 totals 15 residues. The germline CDR1 and CDR2 sequences are SGDLS and YYNGEE. V was pared by 7 bases and J by 2 bases, with 17 bases between. CDR3 nucleotide sequence: TGTGCCAGCGGTCGGATAGGGTCCTCCACAGATACGCAGTATTTT. It is translated as CASGRIGSSTDTQYF.

The chain uses TRBV7-9 and TRBJ1-2; D not certain. Germline CDR1 reads SEHNR; CDR2 reads FQNEAQ (reference sequence). The CDR3 has 18 residues. Trimming left V 2 bases short and J 6 bases short, with 25 bases between. The CDR3 bases are TGTGCCAGCAGCTTATTCTCGGCTGGCGGACTGGGGAGAAATGGCTACACCTTC. Translating it yields CASSLFSAGGLGRNGYTF.

The rearrangement joins TRBV20-1 to TRBJ1-1, with D hard to call. V shed 3 bases and J shed 6 bases, with 8 bases lying between them. This CDR3 has 11 residues. Germline assignment: CDR1 DFQATT and CDR2 SNEGSKA (reference sequence). CDR3 DNA: TGCAGTGCTAGGTTTCGGGCTGAAGCTTTCTTT. Its translation is CSARFRAEAFF.

The chain employs TRBV16 and TRBJ2-7; 7 positions agree with TRBD1. Germline V gene sequence: CDR1 KGHSY, CDR2 FQNENV. V dropped 2 bases and J dropped 1; count of bases not matched to a gene: 8. The CDR3 is 16 amino acids. The CDR3 protein is CASSQRRQGKSYEQYF. The CDR3 DNA reads TGTGCCAGCAGCCAACGCCGACAGGGAAAGTCCTACGAGCAGTACTTC.

The chain joins TRBV5-6 to TRBJ1-4, with 7 bases lining up with TRBD1. Unmatched junction bases numbered 5, after V lost 2 bases and J lost 10 bases. CDR1 and CDR2 (germline): SGHDT, YYEEEE. The CDR3 extends over 13 amino acids. The CDR3 DNA is TGTGCCAGCAGCTTAAACAGGGGAAGAAAACTGTTTTTT. Translated, it gives CASSLNRGRKLFF.